Presented here are 27 T cell receptor beta chains from one specimen sequenced in a study of molecular identifiers for immune sequencing clone quantification. Each CDR3 protein is one row after TCRdb ran MiXCR on the PCR reads. The profile covers around 480,000 distinct CDR3 sequences, with roughly 24% appearing a single time and over 0.6% taken by the ten largest. The sample was naive CD8+ T cells from blood, with Jurkat cell RNA spiked in. Sample subset: FACS-sorted CD8+CD4-CCR7+CD45RA+ naive T cells. The receptors were sampled from a human donor in good health. Some libraries in this study had Jurkat cell RNA spiked in.

Note on this clonotype: One end of the junction is discordant with germline, which a read error may explain. V and J are TRBV11-2 and TRBJ1-1, with 8 bases identical to TRBD1. Looked up from germline, CDR1 is SGHAT and CDR2 is FQNNGV. This CDR3 region has 15 residues. The CDR3 loop is CASSLVNRGETEASF. Here the CDR3 DNA reads TGTGCCAGCAGCTTAGTTAACAGGGGGGAGACTGAAGCTTCCTTT.

Note on this clonotype: This may arise from a read error, as a much more abundant clone is one base away. This chain joins TRBV7-9 and TRBJ1-3; D remains ambiguous. The germline CDR1 and CDR2 sequences are SEHNR and FQNEAQ (reference sequence). This CDR3 spans 16 amino acids. V lost 7 bases and J lost 0, with 16 bases in between. The CDR3 reads CASTRFVGISGNTIYF. CDR3 nucleotides: TGTGCCAGCACTCGTTTTGTCGGAATCTCTGGAAACACCATATATTTT.

This clonotype occurred a few times. The J gene is TRBJ2-7, the V gene TRBV20-1, with a weak D call TRBD2 (6 bases). V was cut by 0 bases and J by 2 bases, with 14 bases left in between. Germline loops: CDR1 DFQATT, CDR2 SNEGSKA (reference sequence). The CDR3 length is 15 residues. The CDR3 reads CSARDLGLATYEQYF. CDR3 coding DNA: TGCAGTGCTAGAGATCTAGGGCTAGCGACCTACGAGCAGTACTTC.

This chain connects TRBV27 to TRBJ2-7, with a possible D match to TRBD2 (6 bases). Looked up from germline, CDR1 is MNHEY and CDR2 is SMNVEV (reference sequence). This CDR3 comprises 14 residues. The V gene lost 7 bases and the J gene lost 0 bases, with 13 bases spanning the gap. The DNA of the CDR3 is TGTGCCAGCAACCCGGCGGGGTCCTCCTACGAGCAGTACTTC. As protein: CASNPAGSSYEQYF.

The CDR3 here is CSARQGAGELFF. The CDR3 DNA is TGCAGTGCTAGACAGGGGGCCGGGGAGCTGTTTTTT. V gene TRBV20-1 combines with J gene TRBJ2-2; 7 bases are a match to TRBD1. The V gene's germline CDR1 is DFQATT and CDR2 SNEGSKA (reference sequence). The ends lost 2 bases at V and 6 bases at J; junction bases unmatched: 0. This CDR3 spans 12 amino acids.

About this clonotype itself: An end of the junction differs from the germline gene, which may be a read error. V is TRBV5-6 and J is TRBJ1-1; no definite D call. CDR3 length equals 14 residues. Germline V gives CDR1 SGHDT, CDR2 YYEEEE. The CDR3 nucleotides read TGTGCCAGCAGCTTGTTGCCGGAGAACACTGAAGCTATCTTT. As protein: CASSLLPENTEAIF.

This clonotype occurred a few times. The chain is built from TRBV19 and TRBJ2-3; 9 nucleotides align to TRBD1. Unmatched junction bases numbered 4, after V lost 3 bases and J lost 0 bases. The CDR3 sequence is 16 residues long. Germline-derived CDR1 and CDR2 are LNHDA and SQIVND (reference sequence). CDR3 sequence: CASSIGQGPSTDTQYF. CDR3 sequence (DNA): TGTGCCAGTAGTATCGGACAGGGGCCGAGCACAGATACGCAGTATTTT.

Ten or more counts support this clonotype. The chain employs TRBV20-1 and TRBJ2-2, with D hard to call. Trimming took 5 bases from V and 3 from J, leaving 10 bases between them. Germline assignment: CDR1 DFQATT and CDR2 SNEGSKA (reference sequence). The CDR3 covers 13 residues. This chain's CDR3 is CSAEDGDTGELFF. The DNA for the CDR3 is TGCAGTGCTGAGGATGGGGACACCGGGGAGCTGTTTTTT.

The V call is TRBV18, the J call TRBJ2-3, with a possible D match to TRBD1 (5 bases). This CDR3 contains 16 residues. V lost 0 bases and J lost 1, with 11 bases in between. Germline-derived CDR1 and CDR2 are KGHSH and LQKENI. The CDR3 loop reads CASSPPSGLGTDTQYF. CDR3 DNA sequence: TGTGCCAGCTCACCACCGTCAGGGTTGGGCACAGATACGCAGTATTTT.

Ten or more counts support this clonotype. The rearrangement links TRBV7-6 to TRBJ2-5; 10 positions agree with TRBD2. Unmatched junction bases numbered 10, after V lost 1 base and J lost 5 bases. The germline CDR1 and CDR2 sequences are SGHVS and FNYEAQ. This CDR3 comprises 17 residues. The CDR3: CASSLGWLAGAPETQYF. The CDR3 DNA follows: TGTGCCAGCAGCTTAGGGTGGCTAGCGGGGGCTCCTGAGACCCAGTACTTC. The full variable domain, its missing parts supplied by reference TRBV7-6 and TRBJ2-5, is GAGVSQSPRYKVTKRGQDVALRCDPISGHVSLYWYRQALGQGPEFLTYFNYEAQQDKSGLPNDRFSAERPEGSISTLTIQRTEQRDSAMYRCASSLGWLAGAPETQYFGPGTRLLVL.

In the case of this clonotype: A much larger clone lies one base from this, so it may be a read error. Without the conserved terminal phenylalanine or tryptophan, this CDR3 likely stems from a read error. The J gene is TRBJ1-1, the V gene TRBV29-1; possibly TRBD1 for D (5 bases). The length of the CDR3 is 15 residues. With 4 bases removed from V and 0 bases from J, the gap between germline ends came to 15 bases. Germline V gene sequence: CDR1 SQVTM, CDR2 ANQGSEA. The chain's CDR3 is CSVAPLTGMNTEAFL. In DNA, the CDR3 is TGCAGCGTTGCCCCCCTAACAGGAATGAACACTGAAGCTTTCTTA.

This clonotype was counted only a few times. The rearrangement joins TRBV7-9 to TRBJ1-5; a possible D gene is TRBD1 (5 bases). Germline V gene data show CDR1 as SEHNR and CDR2 as FQNEAQ (reference sequence). V was clipped by 0 bases and J by 3 bases, with 9 bases between them. CDR3 length: 15 residues. CDR3 nucleotides: TGTGCCAGCAGCTTAGCGGAAGGGGACAATCAGCCCCAGCATTTT. This translates into CASSLAEGDNQPQHF.

This clonotype was observed a few times. The chain employs TRBV7-9 and TRBJ2-7; no clear D gene. The V end lost 4 bases, the J end lost 4 bases, and 11 bases lay between the germline ends. CDR3 size: 13 residues. Germline V lookup: CDR1 SEHNR, CDR2 FQNEAQ (reference sequence). The CDR3 loop reads CASSSSARYEQYF. DNA for the CDR3: TGTGCCAGCAGCTCGTCCGCTCGGTACGAGCAGTACTTC.

The table lists this clonotype with a few counts. The CDR3, as DNA: TGTGCCAGCAGTCTAACAGGGTTTAACAATCAGCCCCAGCATTTT. Amino acid sequence: CASSLTGFNNQPQHF. The chain has TRBV6-5 and TRBJ1-5, with a weak D call TRBD1 (6 bases). The CDR3 is 15 residues long. The germline V and J ends were trimmed by 5 bases and 3 bases, with 14 bases remaining between them. The V gene's germline CDR1 is MNHEY and CDR2 SVGAGI.

This clonotype appeared a few times. V and J are TRBV28 and TRBJ1-1; 7 bases map to TRBD1. Germline CDR1 and CDR2: MDHEN and SYDVKM. The CDR3 contains 14 residues. The J segment lost 7 bases and the V segment lost 2 bases, leaving 7 bases of the junction unmatched. CDR3 nucleotides: TGTGCCAGCAGTTTAACCCTGACAGGGAATGAAGCTTTCTTT. It translates to CASSLTLTGNEAFF.

This clonotype was found many times. The V call is TRBV7-2, the J call TRBJ2-3; 12 bases are a match to TRBD2. This CDR3 contains 15 residues. Losses at the gene ends were 7 bases for V and 5 bases for J; bases not matched to a gene: 7. The germline V gene encodes CDR1 SGHTA and CDR2 FQGNSA. The CDR3: CASKGLAGPRDTQYF. The DNA of the CDR3 is TGTGCCAGCAAGGGACTAGCGGGTCCGAGAGATACGCAGTATTTT.

This clonotype appeared a few times. V is TRBV11-2 and J is TRBJ2-3; 11 bases agree with TRBD2. This CDR3 is built from 17 residues. With 7 bases clipped from V and 4 bases from J, the junction kept 13 bases outside the gene matches. Germline CDR1 SGHAT, CDR2 FQNNGV. CDR3 amino acids: CASTNGGLAAIADTQYF. The CDR3, as DNA: TGTGCCAGCACCAACGGGGGACTAGCGGCAATCGCAGATACGCAGTATTTT.

The sample holds many counts of this clonotype. The rearrangement links TRBV5-6 to TRBJ2-7; 7 bases agree with TRBD1. V lost 1 base and J lost 0; bases outside the gene matches: 4. Germline-derived CDR1 and CDR2 are SGHDT and YYEEEE. The CDR3 runs 15 residues. As DNA, the CDR3 is TGTGCCAGCAGCTTGTTGACAGGGCCCTCCTACGAGCAGTACTTC. It yields the protein CASSLLTGPSYEQYF.

This clonotype has just one count. This may stem from a read error, because a much larger clone lies one nucleotide away. The chain employs TRBV4-1 and TRBJ1-5; D might be TRBD1 (6 bases). The CDR3 is 17 residues long. Germline CDR1 MGHRA, CDR2 YSYEKL. V was cut by 1 base and J by 4 bases, with 17 bases left in between. The CDR3 region has the DNA TGCGCCAGCAGCCAAGGATACAGGGCTGCGCTTAATCAGCCCCAGCATTTT. Amino acids: CASSQGYRAALNQPQHF.

This clonotype was observed a few times. This chain uses TRBV20-1 with TRBJ1-1; D is uncertain. The V and J ends lost 2 bases and 2 bases respectively, with 9 bases between them. The CDR3 runs 13 residues. Germline V gene data show CDR1 as DFQATT and CDR2 as SNEGSKA (reference sequence). CDR3 nucleotides: TGCAGTGCTAGACGGACCATCAACACTGAAGCTTTCTTT. Protein product: CSARRTINTEAFF.

Points on this clonotype: A much larger clone differs from this one at a single base, so this may be a read error. V usage is TRBV29-1 and J usage is TRBJ2-7; 8 nucleotides match TRBD2. The CDR3 totals 14 residues. Looked up from germline, CDR1 is SQVTM and CDR2 is ANQGSEA. DNA of the CDR3: TGCAGCGTTGAACTAGCGGGCGGGTCCTACGAGCGGTACTTC. Residues: CSVELAGGSYERYF.

This clonotype was seen many times. This rearrangement joins TRBV5-5 to TRBJ2-3, with 11 nucleotides matching TRBD2. CDR3 length: 19 amino acids. V was clipped by 2 bases and J by 1 base; unmatched bases: 12. The germline gives CDR1 SGHKS, CDR2 YYEKEE (reference sequence). DNA for the CDR3: TGTGCCAGCAGCTTTGGCTTGGCTAGCGGGGGGACTCGCACAGATACGCAGTATTTT. Translated, it gives CASSFGLASGGTRTDTQYF.

This clonotype was observed at least ten times. The chain joins TRBV5-6 to TRBJ1-5; D might be TRBD1 (5 bases). The CDR3 runs to 16 residues. Germline V gives CDR1 SGHDT, CDR2 YYEEEE. Trimming removed 2 bases at V and 2 bases at J, with 14 bases between. This CDR3 reads CASSLGDLGGNQPQHF. The CDR3 DNA is TGTGCCAGCAGCTTAGGGGACCTCGGGGGCAATCAGCCCCAGCATTTT. Combining the CDR3 with reference TRBV5-6 and TRBJ1-5 gives the whole variable domain DAGVTQSPTHLIKTRGQQVTLRCSPKSGHDTVSWYQQALGQGPQFIFQYYEEEERQRGNFPDRFSGHQFPNYSSELNVNALLLGDSALYLCASSLGDLGGNQPQHFGDGTRLSIL.

This clonotype was seen a few times. The chain couples TRBV9 to TRBJ2-3; D is undetermined. The CDR3 contains 14 residues. V shed 3 bases and J shed 9 bases, with 17 bases lying between them. From germline, CDR1 is SGDLS and CDR2 YYNGEE. In DNA form, the CDR3 reads TGTGCCAGCAGCGGGCCAGAGTTGGGGATGACGCAGTATTTT. Protein: CASSGPELGMTQYF.

In regard to this clonotype: A read error is possible here, since a much larger clone lies one base away. The J gene is TRBJ2-1, the V gene TRBV7-9; D remains ambiguous. Trimming stripped 6 bases from V and 2 bases from J, with 2 bases between. This CDR3 has 11 residues. Germline V gene lookup returns CDR1 SEHNR and CDR2 FQNEAQ (reference sequence). CDR3 amino acids: CASRAYNEQFF. CDR3 in DNA: TGTGCCAGCAGGGCCTACAATGAGCAGTTCTTC.

Worth noting for this clonotype: The CDR3 does not end in the conserved phenylalanine or tryptophan, so this is likely a read error. The chain links TRBV27 to TRBJ1-1; D is ambiguous. CDR3 length equals 14 residues. Trimming left V 2 bases short and J 8 bases short, with 15 bases between. Germline values: CDR1 MNHEY, CDR2 SMNVEV (reference sequence). The CDR3 is CASSLAASSTEAFS. In DNA, the CDR3 is TGTGCCAGCAGTTTAGCTGCATCTTCCACCGAAGCTTTCTCT.

This sequence joins TRBV5-5 and TRBJ2-4, with D perhaps TRBD1 (5 bases). The CDR3 is 14 residues long. V lost 0 bases and J lost 3, with 7 bases in between. Germline V gene sequence: CDR1 SGHKS, CDR2 YYEKEE (reference sequence). DNA for the CDR3: TGTGCCAGCAGCTTGGCAGGGTACAAAAACATTCAGTACTTC. It encodes CASSLAGYKNIQYF.